The T cell receptor (beta chain) under discussion was sequenced for a study of cytomegalovirus exposure and HLA in healthy donors. Only in-frame clones appear in the TCRdb table, and some are missing; sequencing was by immunoSEQ multiplex PCR. The sample lists some 110,000 clones; 85% to 90% were seen once. Sequenced material: PBMCs. The TCR originated in a woman aged 18 to 35 in good health and CMV-seropositive.

DNA of the CDR3: TGCGCCAGCAGCAAAACAGGTATTCCCCTCTACGAGCAGTACTTC. Amino acids: CASSKTGIPLYEQYF. The chain joins TRBV5-1 to TRBJ2-7; D is perhaps TRBD1 (5 bases). CDR1 is SGHRS, CDR2 YFSETQ, per germline. With 4 bases removed from V and 3 bases from J, the gap between germline ends came to 17 bases. The CDR3 sequence is 15 residues long.